This paragraph covers one T cell receptor beta chain sequence. One entry per CDR3 protein results from TCRdb running MiXCR on the RT-PCR reads. Among more than 850,000 distinct CDR3 sequences, over 15% were seen once, and the ten largest hold 6%. The sample originates from a study of patients and donors after allogeneic stem cell transplantation. V lost 5 bases, J lost 7 bases, and 10 bases stayed unmatched. Germline loops: CDR1 MNHNS, CDR2 SASEGT. This CDR3 has 15 amino acids. This clonotype was sampled from a human donor who was either an allogeneic HSCT recipient or a stem cell or donor lymphocyte infusion donor (not recorded which). It is not recorded whose cells these are; they may come from a transplant donor. V and J are TRBV6-1 and TRBJ2-2; TRBD2 agrees at 7 bases. The sequenced sample consisted of blood, either unsorted or a sorted T cell fraction (not recorded which). The CDR3 spells CASSMAGTIGGELFF. Written as DNA, the CDR3 is TGTGCCAGCAGTATGGCAGGGACTATTGGCGGGGAGCTGTTTTTT.